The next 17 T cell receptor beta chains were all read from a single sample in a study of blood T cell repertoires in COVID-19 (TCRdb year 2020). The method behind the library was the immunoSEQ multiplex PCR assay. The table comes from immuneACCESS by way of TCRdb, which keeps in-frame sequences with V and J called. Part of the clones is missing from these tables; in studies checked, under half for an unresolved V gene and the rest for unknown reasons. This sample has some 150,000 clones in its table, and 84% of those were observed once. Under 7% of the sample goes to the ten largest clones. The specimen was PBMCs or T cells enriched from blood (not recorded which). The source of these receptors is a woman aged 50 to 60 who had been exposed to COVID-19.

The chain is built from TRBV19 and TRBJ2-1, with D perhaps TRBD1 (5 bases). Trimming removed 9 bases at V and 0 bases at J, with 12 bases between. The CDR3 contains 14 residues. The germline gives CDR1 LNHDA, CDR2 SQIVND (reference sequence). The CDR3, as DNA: TGTGCCAGCGGACAACCCCCCTCCTACAATGAGCAGTTCTTC. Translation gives CASGQPPSYNEQFF.

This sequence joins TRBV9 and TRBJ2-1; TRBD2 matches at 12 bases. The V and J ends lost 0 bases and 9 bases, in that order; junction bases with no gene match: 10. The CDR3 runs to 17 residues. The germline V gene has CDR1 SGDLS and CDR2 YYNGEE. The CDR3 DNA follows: TGTGCCAGCAGCGTAGATTCTAGCGGGGGGGTCAGACTTGAGCAGTTCTTC. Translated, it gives CASSVDSSGGVRLEQFF.

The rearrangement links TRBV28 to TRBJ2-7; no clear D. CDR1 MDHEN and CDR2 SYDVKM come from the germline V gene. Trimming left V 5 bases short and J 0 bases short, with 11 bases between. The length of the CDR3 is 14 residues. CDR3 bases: TGTGCCAGCAGTCCCGACACGTTCTCCTACGAGCAGTACTTC. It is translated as CASSPDTFSYEQYF.

The CDR3 DNA sequence: TGTGCCAGCAGCGAGCGGGGGGGCATCTCCTACAATGAGCAGTTCTTC. Translated, it gives CASSERGGISYNEQFF. The chain employs TRBV9 and TRBJ2-1; 10 positions match TRBD2. The CDR3 is made up of 16 amino acids. Trimming cost V 3 bases and J 0 bases; bases outside gene matches: 3. The germline gives CDR1 SGDLS, CDR2 YYNGEE.

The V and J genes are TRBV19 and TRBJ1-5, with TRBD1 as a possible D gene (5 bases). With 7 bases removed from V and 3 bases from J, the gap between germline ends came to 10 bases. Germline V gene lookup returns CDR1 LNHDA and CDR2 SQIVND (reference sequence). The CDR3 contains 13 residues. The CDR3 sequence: CASIGGTNQPQHF. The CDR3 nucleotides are TGTGCCAGTATTGGAGGGACCAATCAGCCCCAGCATTTT.

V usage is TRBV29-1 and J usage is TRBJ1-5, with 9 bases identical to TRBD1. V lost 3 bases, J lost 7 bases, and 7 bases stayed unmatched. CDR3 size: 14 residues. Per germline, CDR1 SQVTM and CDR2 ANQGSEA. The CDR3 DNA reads TGCAGCGTTGATGGGACAGGGTACGGACAGCCCCAGCATTTT. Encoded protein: CSVDGTGYGQPQHF.

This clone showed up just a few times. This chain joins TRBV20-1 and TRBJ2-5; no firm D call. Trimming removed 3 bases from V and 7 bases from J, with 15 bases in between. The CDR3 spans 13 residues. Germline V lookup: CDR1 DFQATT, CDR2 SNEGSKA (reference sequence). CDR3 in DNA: TGCAGTGCTAGTTATACTTCCCTCGGGACCCAGTACTTC. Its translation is CSASYTSLGTQYF.

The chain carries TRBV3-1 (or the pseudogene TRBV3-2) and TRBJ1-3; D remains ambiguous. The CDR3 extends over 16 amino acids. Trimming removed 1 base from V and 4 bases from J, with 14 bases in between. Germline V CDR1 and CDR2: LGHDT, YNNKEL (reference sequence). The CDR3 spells CASSQGLPGSGNTIYF. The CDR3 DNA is TGTGCCAGCAGCCAAGGACTGCCGGGGTCGGGAAACACCATATATTTT.

The CDR3 coding sequence is TGTGCCACCTCACCTCGGACAGCGGTCTCCTACGAGCAGTACTTC. Translated, it gives CATSPRTAVSYEQYF. The chain has TRBV24-1 and TRBJ2-7, with a possible D match to TRBD1 (6 bases). In germline, CDR1 is KGHDR, CDR2 SFDVKD. CDR3 length: 15 residues. V was shortened by 9 bases and J by 0 bases, with 17 bases between the two germline ends.

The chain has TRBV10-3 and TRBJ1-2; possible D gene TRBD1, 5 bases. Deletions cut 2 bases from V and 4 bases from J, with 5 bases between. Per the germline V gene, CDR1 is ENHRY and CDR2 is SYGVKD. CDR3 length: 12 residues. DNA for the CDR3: TGTGCCATCAGTGAGGACAGCTATGGCTACACCTTC. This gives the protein CAISEDSYGYTF.

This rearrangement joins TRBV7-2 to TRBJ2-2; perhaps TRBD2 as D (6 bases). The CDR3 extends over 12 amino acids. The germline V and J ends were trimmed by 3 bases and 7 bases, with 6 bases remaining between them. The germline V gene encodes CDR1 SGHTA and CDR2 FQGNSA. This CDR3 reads CASSFGGGELFF. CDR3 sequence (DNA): TGTGCCAGCAGCTTCGGGGGCGGGGAGCTGTTTTTT.

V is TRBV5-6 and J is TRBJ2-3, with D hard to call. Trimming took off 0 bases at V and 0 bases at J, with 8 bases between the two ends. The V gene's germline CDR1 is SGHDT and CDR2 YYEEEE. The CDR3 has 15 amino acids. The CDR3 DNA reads TGTGCCAGCAGCTTGGCTGGCGGAAGCACAGATACGCAGTATTTT. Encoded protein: CASSLAGGSTDTQYF.

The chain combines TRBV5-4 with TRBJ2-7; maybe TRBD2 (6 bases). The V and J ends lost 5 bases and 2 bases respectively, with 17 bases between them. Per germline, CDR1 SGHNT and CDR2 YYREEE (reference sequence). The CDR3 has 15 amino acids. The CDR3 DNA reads TGTGCCAGCAGTTATGACTTGGGAGGCCCCTACGAGCAGTACTTC. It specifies CASSYDLGGPYEQYF.

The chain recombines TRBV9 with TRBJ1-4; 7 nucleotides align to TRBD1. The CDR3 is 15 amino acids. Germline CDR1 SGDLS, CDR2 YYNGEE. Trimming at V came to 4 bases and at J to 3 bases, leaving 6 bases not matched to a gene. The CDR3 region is CASSTPTGSNEKLFF. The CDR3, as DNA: TGTGCCAGCAGCACCCCGACAGGGTCTAATGAAAAACTGTTTTTT.

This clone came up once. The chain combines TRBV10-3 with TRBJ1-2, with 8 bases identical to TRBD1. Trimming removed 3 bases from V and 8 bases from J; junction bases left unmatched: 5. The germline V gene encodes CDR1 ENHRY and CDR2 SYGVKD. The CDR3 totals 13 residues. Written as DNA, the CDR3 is TGTGCCATCAGTGAAGGGACAGGTGACGGCTACACCTTC. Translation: CAISEGTGDGYTF.

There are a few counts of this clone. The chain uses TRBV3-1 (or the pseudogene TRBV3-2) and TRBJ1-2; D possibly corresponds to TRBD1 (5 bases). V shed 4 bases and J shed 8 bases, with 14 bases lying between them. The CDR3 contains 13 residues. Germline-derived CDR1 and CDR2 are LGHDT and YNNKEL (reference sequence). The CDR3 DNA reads TGTGCCAGCAGCCCCGGGGACCGGGGGGGCTACACCTTC. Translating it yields CASSPGDRGGYTF.

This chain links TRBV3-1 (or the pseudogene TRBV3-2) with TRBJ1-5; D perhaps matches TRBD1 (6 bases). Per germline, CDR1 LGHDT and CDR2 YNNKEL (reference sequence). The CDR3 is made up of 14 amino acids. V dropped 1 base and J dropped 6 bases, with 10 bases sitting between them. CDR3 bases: TGTGCCAGCAGCCAAGGTGGGGGCGGTCAGCCCCAGCATTTT. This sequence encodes CASSQGGGGQPQHF.